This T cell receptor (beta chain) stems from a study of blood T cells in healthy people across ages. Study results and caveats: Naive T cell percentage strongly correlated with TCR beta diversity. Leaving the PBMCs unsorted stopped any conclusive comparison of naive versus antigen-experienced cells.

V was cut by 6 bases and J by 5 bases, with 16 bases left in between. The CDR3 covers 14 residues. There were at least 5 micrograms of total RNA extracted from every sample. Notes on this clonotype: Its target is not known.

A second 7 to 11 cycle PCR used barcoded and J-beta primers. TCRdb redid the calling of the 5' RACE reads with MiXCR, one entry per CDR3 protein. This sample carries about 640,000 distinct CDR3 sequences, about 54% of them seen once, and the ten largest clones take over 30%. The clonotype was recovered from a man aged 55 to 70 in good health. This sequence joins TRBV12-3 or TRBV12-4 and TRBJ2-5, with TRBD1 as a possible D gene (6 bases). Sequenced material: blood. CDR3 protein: CASSPRQGTETQYF. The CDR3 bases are TGTGCCAGCAGCCCCCGCCAGGGGACGGAGACCCAGTACTTC.